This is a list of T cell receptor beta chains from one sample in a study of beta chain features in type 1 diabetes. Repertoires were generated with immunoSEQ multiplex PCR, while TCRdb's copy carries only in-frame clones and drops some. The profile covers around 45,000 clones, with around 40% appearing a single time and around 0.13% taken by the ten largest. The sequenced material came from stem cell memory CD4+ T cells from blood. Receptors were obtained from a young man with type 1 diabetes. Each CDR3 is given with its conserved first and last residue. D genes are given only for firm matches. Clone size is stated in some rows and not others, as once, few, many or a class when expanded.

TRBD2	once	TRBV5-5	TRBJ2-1	CASSPRTSGSKDEQFF	TGTGCCAGCAGCCCCCGGACTAGCGGGAGTAAGGATGAGCAGTTCTTC
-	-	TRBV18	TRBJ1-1	CASSPTGALNTEAFF	TGTGCCAGCTCACCGACAGGAGCACTGAACACTGAAGCTTTCTTT
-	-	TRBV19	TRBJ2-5	CASRLTAAGETQYF	TGTGCCAGTAGGCTGACAGCCGCGGGGGAGACCCAGTACTTC
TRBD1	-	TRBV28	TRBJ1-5	CATNDRGRGNQPQHF	TGTGCCACCAACGACAGGGGGCGCGGGAATCAGCCCCAGCATTTT
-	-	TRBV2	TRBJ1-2	CASSVSYGYTF	TGTGCCAGCAGTGTGAGTTATGGCTACACCTTC
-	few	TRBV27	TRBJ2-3	CASRWTRVTDTQYF	TGTGCCAGCAGATGGACGCGGGTAACAGATACGCAGTATTTT
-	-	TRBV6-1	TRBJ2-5	CASSEEPGWETQYF	TGTGCCAGCAGTGAAGAACCGGGGTGGGAGACCCAGTACTTC
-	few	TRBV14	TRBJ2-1	CASSRQVVNEQFF	TGTGCCAGCAGCCGCCAGGTGGTCAATGAGCAGTTCTTC
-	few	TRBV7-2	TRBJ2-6	CASSSPGGANVLTF	TGTGCCAGCAGCTCCCCCGGTGGGGCCAACGTCCTGACTTTC
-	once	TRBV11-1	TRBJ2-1	CASSSPLKTSNEQFF	TGTGCCAGCAGCTCCCCCTTGAAGACTAGCAATGAGCAGTTCTTC
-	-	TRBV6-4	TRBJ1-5	CASSPTANQPQHF	TGTGCCAGCAGTCCGACAGCTAATCAGCCCCAGCATTTT
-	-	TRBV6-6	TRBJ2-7	CAAASRGGYGEQYF	TGTGCCGCCGCCTCCCGCGGGGGCTACGGCGAGCAGTACTTC
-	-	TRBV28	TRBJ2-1	CASSLGQGEQFF	TGTGCCAGCAGTTTAGGGCAGGGCGAGCAGTTCTTC
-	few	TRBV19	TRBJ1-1	CASSIFDSEAFF	TGTGCCAGTAGTATTTTTGACAGCGAAGCTTTCTTT
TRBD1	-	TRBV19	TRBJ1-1	CASSIGDRWDTEAFF	TGTGCCAGTAGTATAGGGGACAGGTGGGACACTGAAGCTTTCTTT
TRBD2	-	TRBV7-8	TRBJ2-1	CASSFFGSSGNNEQFF	TGTGCCAGCAGCTTCTTCGGGTCTAGCGGGAACAATGAGCAGTTCTTC
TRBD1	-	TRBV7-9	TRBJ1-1	CASSRQGSTTEAFF	TGTGCCAGCAGTCGACAGGGTTCTACCACTGAAGCTTTCTTT
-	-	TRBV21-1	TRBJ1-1	CASSTRAEDWNTEAFF	TGTGCCAGCAGCACAAGAGCGGAAGATTGGAACACTGAAGCTTTCTTT
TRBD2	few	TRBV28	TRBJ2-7	CASRKIAGGVYEQYF	TGTGCCAGCAGAAAAATAGCGGGAGGTGTCTACGAGCAGTACTTC
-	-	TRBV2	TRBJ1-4	CASSELGRGNEKLFF	TGTGCCAGCAGTGAGTTGGGACGGGGGAATGAAAAACTGTTTTTT
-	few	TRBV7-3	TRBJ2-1	CASSLTRDSYNEQFF	TGTGCCAGCAGCTTAACTCGAGACTCCTACAATGAGCAGTTCTTC
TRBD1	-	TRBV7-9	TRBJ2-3	CASSFSDRADTQYF	TGTGCCAGCAGCTTCTCCGACAGGGCAGATACGCAGTATTTT
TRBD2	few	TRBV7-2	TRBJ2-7	CASSLGASGRTYEQYF	TGTGCCAGCAGCTTAGGGGCTAGCGGGCGTACCTACGAGCAGTACTTC
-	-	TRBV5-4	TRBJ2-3	CASGPGGHADTQYF	TGTGCCAGCGGACCGGGGGGCCATGCAGATACGCAGTATTTT
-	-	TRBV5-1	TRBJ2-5	CASSSDGGSQYF	TGCGCCAGCAGCTCCGACGGAGGGTCCCAGTACTTC
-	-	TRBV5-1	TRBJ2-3	CASMVSGLTDTQYF	TGCGCCAGCATGGTTAGCGGCCTCACAGATACGCAGTATTTT
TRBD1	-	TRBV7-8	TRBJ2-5	CASRNRGVQETQYF	TGTGCCAGCAGAAACAGGGGGGTACAAGAGACCCAGTACTTC
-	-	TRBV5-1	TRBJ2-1	CASSLAQPRDEQFF	TGCGCCAGCAGCTTGGCCCAGCCGAGGGATGAGCAGTTCTTC
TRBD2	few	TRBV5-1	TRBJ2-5	CASSIGTSGRVETQYF	TGCGCCAGCAGCATCGGGACTAGCGGGAGGGTAGAGACCCAGTACTTC
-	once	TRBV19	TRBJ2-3	CASSGRPRRAVNVTDTQYF	TGTGCCAGTAGTGGGAGACCTCGGAGAGCAGTTAACGTCACAGATACGCAGTATTTT
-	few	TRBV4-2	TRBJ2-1	CASSQGGTLFVHNEQFF	TGTGCCAGCAGCCAAGGCGGGACTCTTTTCGTCCACAATGAGCAGTTCTTC
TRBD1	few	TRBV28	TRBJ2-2	CASSPGTGMAGELFF	TGTGCCAGCAGTCCCGGGACAGGGATGGCCGGGGAGCTGTTTTTT
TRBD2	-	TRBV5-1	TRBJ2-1	CASSLYLAGGHNEQFF	TGCGCCAGCAGCTTGTATCTAGCGGGAGGTCACAATGAGCAGTTCTTC
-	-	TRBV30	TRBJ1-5	CAWSVLQGHQPQHF	TGTGCCTGGAGTGTACTCCAGGGGCATCAGCCCCAGCATTTT
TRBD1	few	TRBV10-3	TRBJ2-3	CAISDLTGATDTQYF	TGTGCCATCAGTGACTTGACAGGGGCCACAGATACGCAGTATTTT
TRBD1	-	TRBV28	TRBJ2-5	CASQPNTGGETQYF	TGTGCCAGCCAACCGAATACAGGGGGAGAGACCCAGTACTTC
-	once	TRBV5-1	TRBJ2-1	CASSLGGHVSYNEQFF	TGCGCCAGCAGCTTGGGGGGACACGTCTCCTACAATGAGCAGTTCTTC
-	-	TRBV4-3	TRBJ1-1	CASSQGRGNMNTEAFF	TGCGCCAGCAGCCAAGGCAGGGGCAACATGAACACTGAAGCTTTCTTT
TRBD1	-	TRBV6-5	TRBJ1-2	CASRTGGYGYTF	TGTGCCAGCCGGACAGGGGGATATGGCTACACCTTC